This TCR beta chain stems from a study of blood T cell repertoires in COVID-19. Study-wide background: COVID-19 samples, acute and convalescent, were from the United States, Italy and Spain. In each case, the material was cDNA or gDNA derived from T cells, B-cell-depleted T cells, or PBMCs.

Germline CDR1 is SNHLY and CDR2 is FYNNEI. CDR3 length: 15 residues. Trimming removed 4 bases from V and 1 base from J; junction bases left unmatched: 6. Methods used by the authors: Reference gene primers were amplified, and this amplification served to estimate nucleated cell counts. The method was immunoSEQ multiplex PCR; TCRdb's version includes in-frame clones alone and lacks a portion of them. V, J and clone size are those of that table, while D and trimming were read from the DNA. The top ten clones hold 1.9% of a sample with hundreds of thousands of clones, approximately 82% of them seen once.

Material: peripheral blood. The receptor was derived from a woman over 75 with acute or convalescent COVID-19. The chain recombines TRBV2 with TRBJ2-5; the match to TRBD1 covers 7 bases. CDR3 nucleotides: TGTGCCAGCAGTGGGGAGACAGGGATCCAAGAGACCCAGTACTTC. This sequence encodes CASSGETGIQETQYF.